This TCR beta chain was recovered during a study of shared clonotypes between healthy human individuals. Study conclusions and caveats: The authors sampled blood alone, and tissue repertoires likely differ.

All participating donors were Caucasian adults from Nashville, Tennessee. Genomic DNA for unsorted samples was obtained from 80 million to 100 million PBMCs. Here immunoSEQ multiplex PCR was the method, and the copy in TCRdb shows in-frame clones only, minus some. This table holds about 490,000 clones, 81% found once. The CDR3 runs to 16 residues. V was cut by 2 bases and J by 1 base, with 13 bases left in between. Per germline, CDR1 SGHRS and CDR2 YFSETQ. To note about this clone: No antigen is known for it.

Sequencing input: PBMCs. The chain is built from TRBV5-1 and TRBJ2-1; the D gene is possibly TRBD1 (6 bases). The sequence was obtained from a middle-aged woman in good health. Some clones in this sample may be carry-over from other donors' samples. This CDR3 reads CASSFSGARSYNEQFF. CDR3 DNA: TGCGCCAGCAGCTTTTCAGGGGCCCGGTCCTACAATGAGCAGTTCTTC.